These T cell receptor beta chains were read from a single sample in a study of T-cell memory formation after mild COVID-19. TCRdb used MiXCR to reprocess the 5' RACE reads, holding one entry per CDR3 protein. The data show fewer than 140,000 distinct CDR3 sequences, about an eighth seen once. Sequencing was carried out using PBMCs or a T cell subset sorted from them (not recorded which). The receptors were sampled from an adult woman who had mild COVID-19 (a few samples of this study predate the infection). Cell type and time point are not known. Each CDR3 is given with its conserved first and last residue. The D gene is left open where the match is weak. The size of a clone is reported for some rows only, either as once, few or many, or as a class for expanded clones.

CDR3aa: CASSSRTGELGAEAFF
CDR3nt: TGTGCCAGCAGTTCCCGGACAGGGGAATTGGGGGCTGAAGCTTTCTTT
v_gene: TRBV27
d_gene: TRBD1
j_gene: TRBJ1-1
abundance: few

CDR3aa: CASSCGTSGGSYNEQFF
CDR3nt: TGCGCCAGCAGCTGCGGGACTAGCGGGGGGTCCTACAATGAGCAGTTCTTC
v_gene: TRBV5-1
d_gene: TRBD2
j_gene: TRBJ2-1
abundance: .

CDR3aa: CATSDFPGGSTDTQYF
CDR3nt: TGTGCCACCAGTGATTTCCCGGGAGGGTCGACAGATACGCAGTATTTT
v_gene: TRBV24-1
d_gene: TRBD2
j_gene: TRBJ2-3
abundance: few

CDR3aa: CASSLASSGRLTDNEQFF
CDR3nt: TGTGCCAGCAGCTTAGCCTCTAGCGGGAGGCTGACGGACAATGAGCAGTTCTTC
v_gene: TRBV7-8
d_gene: TRBD2
j_gene: TRBJ2-1
abundance: .

CDR3aa: CATRGTGTQETQYF
CDR3nt: TGTGCCACCAGGGGGACCGGCACCCAAGAGACCCAGTACTTC
v_gene: TRBV24-1
d_gene: .
j_gene: TRBJ2-5
abundance: many

CDR3aa: CASKDGDSEQYF
CDR3nt: TGCGCCAGCAAGGACGGGGACAGCGAGCAGTACTTC
v_gene: TRBV5-1
d_gene: TRBD1
j_gene: TRBJ2-7
abundance: few

CDR3aa: CASSQGGSSYNEQFF
CDR3nt: TGCGCCAGCAGCCAAGGCGGTAGCTCCTACAATGAGCAGTTCTTC
v_gene: TRBV4-1
d_gene: .
j_gene: TRBJ2-1
abundance: many

CDR3aa: CATSRDPSETGGFGNTIYF
CDR3nt: TGTGCCACCAGCAGAGATCCATCCGAGACAGGGGGCTTTGGAAACACCATATATTTT
v_gene: TRBV15
d_gene: TRBD1
j_gene: TRBJ1-3
abundance: few

CDR3aa: CASLTGTWSTEAFF
CDR3nt: TGTGCCAGTCTCACAGGGACATGGAGCACTGAAGCTTTCTTT
v_gene: TRBV19
d_gene: .
j_gene: TRBJ1-1
abundance: .

CDR3aa: CASSRQGAPREQYF
CDR3nt: TGTGCCAGCAGTAGACAGGGGGCGCCTCGGGAGCAGTACTTC
v_gene: TRBV27
d_gene: TRBD1
j_gene: TRBJ2-7
abundance: .

CDR3aa: CSARIGGNEQFF
CDR3nt: TGCAGTGCCAGGATAGGGGGCAATGAGCAGTTCTTC
v_gene: TRBV20-1
d_gene: .
j_gene: TRBJ2-1
abundance: .

CDR3aa: CASSDWDTAYTEAFF
CDR3nt: TGCGCCAGCAGTGATTGGGACACGGCCTACACTGAAGCTTTCTTT
v_gene: TRBV10-2
d_gene: .
j_gene: TRBJ1-1
abundance: few

CDR3aa: CASSVGTTNYEQYF
CDR3nt: TGTGCCAGCAGCGTAGGGACTACCAACTACGAGCAGTACTTC
v_gene: TRBV9
d_gene: .
j_gene: TRBJ2-7
abundance: many

CDR3aa: CASSYPGTGVDTGELFF
CDR3nt: TGTGCCAGCAGTTACCCCGGGACAGGGGTGGACACCGGGGAGCTGTTTTTT
v_gene: TRBV7-3
d_gene: TRBD1
j_gene: TRBJ2-2
abundance: few

CDR3aa: CASSPDASGGYNEQFF
CDR3nt: TGTGCCAGCAGCCCCGACGCTAGCGGGGGCTACAATGAGCAGTTCTTC
v_gene: TRBV7-2
d_gene: TRBD2
j_gene: TRBJ2-1
abundance: .

CDR3aa: CASSPKSGTSGGTYNEQFF
CDR3nt: TGTGCCAGCAGCCCAAAATCCGGGACTAGCGGGGGTACCTACAATGAGCAGTTCTTC
v_gene: TRBV7-2
d_gene: TRBD2
j_gene: TRBJ2-1
abundance: many

CDR3aa: CASSLNIMGQGAWGNQPQHF
CDR3nt: TGTGCCAGCAGTTTGAACATTATGGGGCAGGGGGCCTGGGGGAATCAGCCCCAGCATTTT
v_gene: TRBV12-3/TRBV12-4
d_gene: TRBD1
j_gene: TRBJ1-5
abundance: .

CDR3aa: CASSQLGLAGASWYNEQFF
CDR3nt: TGTGCCAGCTCACAACTCGGACTAGCGGGAGCTAGTTGGTACAATGAGCAGTTCTTC
v_gene: TRBV18
d_gene: TRBD2
j_gene: TRBJ2-1
abundance: few

CDR3aa: CASSQGRETQYF
CDR3nt: TGCGCCAGCAGCCAAGGGAGAGAGACCCAGTACTTC
v_gene: TRBV4-1
d_gene: .
j_gene: TRBJ2-5
abundance: many

CDR3aa: CASSLAVGELGEQYF
CDR3nt: TGTGCCAGCAGCTTGGCCGTCGGGGAATTAGGAGAGCAGTACTTC
v_gene: TRBV5-8
d_gene: .
j_gene: TRBJ2-7
abundance: .

CDR3aa: CSAIPDSTMNTEAFF
CDR3nt: TGCAGCGCGATTCCGGACAGCACCATGAACACTGAAGCTTTCTTT
v_gene: TRBV29-1
d_gene: .
j_gene: TRBJ1-1
abundance: .

CDR3aa: CSVWGPSSYNEQFF
CDR3nt: TGCAGTGTTTGGGGGCCTAGCTCCTACAATGAGCAGTTCTTC
v_gene: TRBV20-1
d_gene: .
j_gene: TRBJ2-1
abundance: .

CDR3aa: CASRTGNEQFF
CDR3nt: TGTGCCAGCAGGACAGGGAATGAGCAGTTCTTC
v_gene: TRBV6-6
d_gene: TRBD1
j_gene: TRBJ2-1
abundance: few

CDR3aa: CASSQGGAGDTQYF
CDR3nt: TGTGCCAGCAGCCAAGGCGGTGCGGGGGATACGCAGTATTTT
v_gene: TRBV4-2
d_gene: .
j_gene: TRBJ2-3
abundance: .

CDR3aa: CASSYGQGRSNEKLFF
CDR3nt: TGTGCCAGCAGCTACGGACAGGGGAGATCTAATGAAAAACTGTTTTTT
v_gene: TRBV27
d_gene: TRBD1
j_gene: TRBJ1-4
abundance: .

CDR3aa: CASSLAVGQTEAFF
CDR3nt: TGTGCCAGCAGCTTAGCGGTGGGACAGACTGAAGCTTTCTTT
v_gene: TRBV7-3
d_gene: TRBD1
j_gene: TRBJ1-1
abundance: .

CDR3aa: CASSSDRDRLWDTQYF
CDR3nt: TGTGCCAGCAGCTCCGATCGGGACAGATTATGGGATACGCAGTATTTT
v_gene: TRBV7-2
d_gene: TRBD1
j_gene: TRBJ2-3
abundance: .

CDR3aa: CASRKAFPGADEQYF
CDR3nt: TGTGCCAGCAGAAAGGCCTTTCCGGGGGCCGACGAGCAGTACTTC
v_gene: TRBV6-5
d_gene: .
j_gene: TRBJ2-7
abundance: few

CDR3aa: CASSSMGGRNTEAFF
CDR3nt: TGCGCCAGCAGCTCAATGGGGGGGAGGAACACTGAAGCTTTCTTT
v_gene: TRBV5-1
d_gene: .
j_gene: TRBJ1-1
abundance: few

CDR3aa: CASSVEPGEGNTIYF
CDR3nt: TGTGCCAGCAGCGTAGAACCAGGGGAAGGAAACACCATATATTTT
v_gene: TRBV9
d_gene: .
j_gene: TRBJ1-3
abundance: .

CDR3aa: CSARDLTSGGNTDTQYF
CDR3nt: TGCAGTGCTAGAGATTTGACTAGCGGGGGGAACACAGATACGCAGTATTTT
v_gene: TRBV20-1
d_gene: TRBD2
j_gene: TRBJ2-3
abundance: .

CDR3aa: CASSSPGTGVDTGELFF
CDR3nt: TGCGCCAGCAGCTCCCCCGGGACAGGGGTCGACACCGGGGAGCTGTTTTTT
v_gene: TRBV5-1
d_gene: TRBD1
j_gene: TRBJ2-2
abundance: few

CDR3aa: CASSPRGAYYNEQFF
CDR3nt: TGTGCCAGCTCACCAAGAGGAGCGTATTACAATGAGCAGTTCTTC
v_gene: TRBV18
d_gene: .
j_gene: TRBJ2-1
abundance: .

CDR3aa: CASSLWDPPSYEQYF
CDR3nt: TGTGCCAGCAGTTTGTGGGACCCACCCTCCTACGAGCAGTACTTC
v_gene: TRBV12-3/TRBV12-4
d_gene: .
j_gene: TRBJ2-7
abundance: few

CDR3aa: CASSYDGSYEQYF
CDR3nt: TGTGCCAGCAGTTACGACGGCTCCTACGAGCAGTACTTC
v_gene: TRBV6-6
d_gene: .
j_gene: TRBJ2-7
abundance: .

CDR3aa: CASSLGGQNEQFF
CDR3nt: TGTGCCAGCAGTTTAGGGGGTCAGAATGAGCAGTTCTTC
v_gene: TRBV27
d_gene: .
j_gene: TRBJ2-1
abundance: .

CDR3aa: CASSLGGAADTQYF
CDR3nt: TGTGCCAGCAGCTTAGGTGGGGCGGCGGATACGCAGTATTTT
v_gene: TRBV7-2
d_gene: .
j_gene: TRBJ2-3
abundance: .

CDR3aa: CASSYNGGRDMISNQPQHF
CDR3nt: TGTGCCAGCAGTTACAATGGGGGGCGGGATATGATTAGCAATCAGCCCCAGCATTTT
v_gene: TRBV6-2/TRBV6-3
d_gene: .
j_gene: TRBJ1-5
abundance: .

CDR3aa: CAWSVPWDVLGQGKYEQYF
CDR3nt: TGTGCCTGGAGTGTCCCTTGGGATGTCTTGGGGCAGGGAAAGTACGAGCAGTACTTC
v_gene: TRBV30
d_gene: .
j_gene: TRBJ2-7
abundance: .

CDR3aa: CASSVGDVDPAQHF
CDR3nt: TGTGCCAGCAGCGTAGGTGATGTGGATCCGGCCCAGCATTTT
v_gene: TRBV9
d_gene: .
j_gene: TRBJ1-5
abundance: few

CDR3aa: CASHRPGLADNEQFF
CDR3nt: TGTGCCAGTCATCGCCCGGGACTCGCTGACAATGAGCAGTTCTTC
v_gene: TRBV2
d_gene: .
j_gene: TRBJ2-1
abundance: .